These T cell receptor beta chains were read from a single sample in a study of CD8+CD57+ T cells in acquired aplastic anemia. One entry per CDR3 protein, called by TCRdb with MiXCR from the reads. The sample includes approximately 150,000 distinct CDR3 sequences, around half of them seen just once. Source material: sorted CD4+, CD8+, or CD8+CD57+ T cells (not recorded which) from PBMCs. The source is a human donor with aplastic anemia. The CDR3 runs from the conserved cysteine through the conserved F or W. Each record gives: J gene, V gene, clone size, D gene, CDR3 protein, CDR3 DNA. D genes are given only for firm matches. Part of the rows lack a size; the others show once, few, many or a class for expanded clones.

j_gene: TRBJ1-2; v_gene: TRBV7-2; abundance: .; d_gene: .; CDR3aa: CASSGGGLGYTF; CDR3nt: TGTGCCAGCAGCGGGGGTGGTCTTGGCTACACCTTC
j_gene: TRBJ1-5; v_gene: TRBV6-1; abundance: many; d_gene: .; CDR3aa: CASTETGRQPQHF; CDR3nt: TGTGCCAGCACCGAAACAGGGCGGCAGCCCCAGCATTTT
j_gene: TRBJ1-5; v_gene: TRBV7-2; abundance: many; d_gene: .; CDR3aa: CASSRVSNQPQHF; CDR3nt: TGTGCCAGCAGCAGGGTTAGCAATCAGCCCCAGCATTTT
j_gene: TRBJ1-3; v_gene: TRBV10-3; abundance: .; d_gene: .; CDR3aa: CAISESGEGVGNTIYF; CDR3nt: TGTGCCATCAGTGAGTCAGGAGAGGGGGTTGGAAACACCATATATTTT
j_gene: TRBJ1-3; v_gene: TRBV10-3; abundance: .; d_gene: .; CDR3aa: CAISDTSGNTIYF; CDR3nt: TGTGCCATCAGTGATACCTCTGGAAACACCATATATTTT
j_gene: TRBJ2-5; v_gene: TRBV20-1; abundance: .; d_gene: TRBD1; CDR3aa: CSATPRTGRQETQYF; CDR3nt: TGCAGTGCTACTCCCCGGACAGGAAGACAAGAGACCCAGTACTTC
j_gene: TRBJ1-5; v_gene: TRBV7-9; abundance: many; d_gene: .; CDR3aa: CASRLGGDSNQPQHF; CDR3nt: TGTGCCAGCAGACTGGGGGGGGATAGCAATCAGCCCCAGCATTTT
j_gene: TRBJ1-2; v_gene: TRBV20-1; abundance: many; d_gene: .; CDR3aa: CSAILPGPYGYTF; CDR3nt: TGCAGTGCTATCCTCCCGGGGCCGTATGGCTACACCTTC
j_gene: TRBJ1-2; v_gene: TRBV19; abundance: many; d_gene: TRBD1; CDR3aa: CASSTTGQGRYGYTF; CDR3nt: TGTGCCAGTAGTACAACGGGACAGGGAAGATATGGCTACACCTTC
j_gene: TRBJ1-2; v_gene: TRBV19; abundance: .; d_gene: .; CDR3aa: CAGSTLGRGNTF; CDR3nt: TGTGCCGGTAGTACTCTCGGGCGTGGAAACACCTTC
j_gene: TRBJ2-7; v_gene: TRBV6-5; abundance: many; d_gene: .; CDR3aa: CASSYSTGHWVF; CDR3nt: TGTGCCAGCAGTTACTCGACGGGCCACTGGGTCTTC
j_gene: TRBJ1-1; v_gene: TRBV28; abundance: .; d_gene: TRBD1; CDR3aa: CASSFQGGRTEAFF; CDR3nt: TGTGCCAGCAGTTTCCAGGGGGGCAGAACTGAAGCTTTCTTT
j_gene: TRBJ2-1; v_gene: TRBV11-2; abundance: .; d_gene: .; CDR3aa: CASSVGQTYNEQFF; CDR3nt: TGTGCCAGCAGCGTTGGACAGACATACAATGAGCAGTTCTTC
j_gene: TRBJ2-1; v_gene: TRBV7-7; abundance: many; d_gene: TRBD2; CDR3aa: CASSLAFTSGGNNEQFF; CDR3nt: TGTGCCAGCAGCTTAGCGTTTACTAGCGGGGGAAACAATGAGCAGTTCTTC
j_gene: TRBJ2-3; v_gene: TRBV13; abundance: .; d_gene: TRBD1; CDR3aa: CASSEGDRVDTQYF; CDR3nt: TGTGCCAGCAGCGAGGGGGACAGGGTAGATACGCAGTATTTT
j_gene: TRBJ1-1; v_gene: TRBV20-1; abundance: .; d_gene: .; CDR3aa: CSATVMGDTEAFF; CDR3nt: TGCAGTGCTACCGTAATGGGGGACACTGAAGCTTTCTTT
j_gene: TRBJ2-1; v_gene: TRBV7-7; abundance: .; d_gene: .; CDR3aa: CASSLDVTTNEQFF; CDR3nt: TGTGCTAGCAGCTTAGACGTGACGACCAATGAGCAGTTCTTC
j_gene: TRBJ2-1; v_gene: TRBV29-1; abundance: many; d_gene: .; CDR3aa: CSVEEIGQGWGNEQFF; CDR3nt: TGCAGCGTTGAAGAAATTGGGCAGGGCTGGGGCAATGAGCAGTTCTTC
j_gene: TRBJ1-5; v_gene: TRBV20-1; abundance: .; d_gene: TRBD1; CDR3aa: CSARRDRENQPQHF; CDR3nt: TGCAGTGCGCGCCGGGACAGGGAGAATCAGCCCCAGCATTTT
j_gene: TRBJ2-7; v_gene: TRBV10-3; abundance: .; d_gene: TRBD1; CDR3aa: CATDRGTYEQYF; CDR3nt: TGTGCCACTGACAGGGGTACCTACGAGCAGTACTTC
j_gene: TRBJ2-3; v_gene: TRBV20-1; abundance: many; d_gene: .; CDR3aa: CSARLDYTQYF; CDR3nt: TGCAGTGCTAGATTGGACTATACGCAGTATTTT
j_gene: TRBJ1-6; v_gene: TRBV19; abundance: .; d_gene: .; CDR3aa: CASSKGRGGLHF; CDR3nt: TGTGCCAGTAGTAAGGGGCGCGGGGGTCTCCACTTT
j_gene: TRBJ2-2; v_gene: TRBV6-1; abundance: few; d_gene: .; CDR3aa: CASSGNRATGELFF; CDR3nt: TGTGCCAGCAGTGGAAACAGGGCGACCGGGGAGCTGTTTTTT
j_gene: TRBJ1-1; v_gene: TRBV19; abundance: .; d_gene: .; CDR3aa: CATGLLEAFF; CDR3nt: TGTGCCACGGGACTCTTAGAAGCTTTCTTT
j_gene: TRBJ1-1; v_gene: TRBV10-3; abundance: .; d_gene: TRBD1; CDR3aa: CAISARDRGPEAFF; CDR3nt: TGTGCCATCAGTGCCCGAGACAGGGGACCTGAAGCTTTCTTT
j_gene: TRBJ1-1; v_gene: TRBV5-6; abundance: .; d_gene: .; CDR3aa: CASSLSWGEAFF; CDR3nt: TGTGCCAGCAGCTTGTCATGGGGTGAAGCTTTCTTT
j_gene: TRBJ2-7; v_gene: TRBV24-1; abundance: .; d_gene: TRBD1; CDR3aa: CATSDYTGTAEYEQYF; CDR3nt: TGTGCCACCAGTGATTACACCGGGACAGCGGAATACGAGCAGTACTTC
j_gene: TRBJ1-1; v_gene: TRBV12-3/TRBV12-4; abundance: many; d_gene: .; CDR3aa: CASSFGQANTEAFF; CDR3nt: TGTGCCAGCAGTTTCGGGCAGGCCAACACTGAAGCTTTCTTT
j_gene: TRBJ1-1; v_gene: TRBV29-1; abundance: .; d_gene: .; CDR3aa: CSVETGPELEAFF; CDR3nt: TGCAGCGTGGAGACAGGTCCAGAGCTTGAAGCTTTCTTT
j_gene: TRBJ2-7; v_gene: TRBV10-2; abundance: .; d_gene: TRBD1; CDR3aa: CASRTGQRCSYEQYF; CDR3nt: TGCGCCAGCAGAACGGGACAGAGATGCTCCTACGAGCAGTACTTC
j_gene: TRBJ2-1; v_gene: TRBV6-2/TRBV6-3; abundance: few; d_gene: .; CDR3aa: CASSYGGTTLDNEQFF; CDR3nt: TGTGCCAGCAGTTACGGAGGGACAACATTAGACAATGAGCAGTTCTTC
j_gene: TRBJ2-3; v_gene: TRBV2; abundance: few; d_gene: .; CDR3aa: CASSLMPSPGADTQYF; CDR3nt: TGTGCCAGCAGTTTGATGCCAAGCCCTGGGGCAGATACGCAGTATTTT
j_gene: TRBJ1-2; v_gene: TRBV5-4; abundance: many; d_gene: .; CDR3aa: CASSSYRQYYGYTF; CDR3nt: TGTGCCAGCAGCTCCTACCGGCAATACTATGGCTACACCTTC
j_gene: TRBJ2-7; v_gene: TRBV4-1; abundance: few; d_gene: .; CDR3aa: CASSHLTDYEQYF; CDR3nt: TGCGCCAGCAGCCACTTAACCGACTACGAGCAGTACTTC
j_gene: TRBJ2-3; v_gene: TRBV15; abundance: .; d_gene: TRBD2; CDR3aa: CATSSKTSGGTDTQYF; CDR3nt: TGTGCCACCAGCAGTAAGACTAGCGGGGGGACAGATACGCAGTATTTT
j_gene: TRBJ1-1; v_gene: TRBV15; abundance: few; d_gene: .; CDR3aa: CATSRGQYTEAFF; CDR3nt: TGTGCCACCAGCAGAGGACAGTACACTGAAGCTTTCTTT
j_gene: TRBJ1-2; v_gene: TRBV5-1; abundance: many; d_gene: .; CDR3aa: CASSLDGSTVGYTF; CDR3nt: TGCGCCAGCAGCTTGGATGGGAGTACGGTTGGCTACACCTTC
j_gene: TRBJ1-1; v_gene: TRBV6-6; abundance: many; d_gene: TRBD1; CDR3aa: CASSRQGAEAFF; CDR3nt: TGTGCCAGCAGTAGACAGGGGGCGGAAGCTTTCTTT
j_gene: TRBJ2-1; v_gene: TRBV7-9; abundance: .; d_gene: .; CDR3aa: CASSPSDYNEQFF; CDR3nt: TGTGCCAGCAGCCCTAGCGACTACAATGAGCAGTTCTTC
j_gene: TRBJ2-7; v_gene: TRBV7-2; abundance: once; d_gene: .; CDR3aa: CASSGRTTSGEQYF; CDR3nt: TGTGCCAGCAGCGGAAGGACTACCTCTGGGGAGCAGTACTTC
j_gene: TRBJ2-1; v_gene: TRBV19; abundance: many; d_gene: .; CDR3aa: CASKSRNYNEQFF; CDR3nt: TGTGCCAGTAAGTCCAGGAACTACAATGAGCAGTTCTTC
j_gene: TRBJ2-7; v_gene: TRBV29-1; abundance: .; d_gene: .; CDR3aa: CSVDTGTEYEQYF; CDR3nt: TGCAGCGTTGATACCGGGACGGAATACGAGCAGTACTTC
j_gene: TRBJ2-7; v_gene: TRBV2; abundance: .; d_gene: .; CDR3aa: CASSVGSSYEQYF; CDR3nt: TGTGCCAGCAGTGTTGGAAGCTCCTACGAGCAGTACTTC
j_gene: TRBJ1-6; v_gene: TRBV12-3/TRBV12-4; abundance: .; d_gene: .; CDR3aa: CASRGGDNSPLHF; CDR3nt: TGTGCCAGCAGGGGGGGGGACAATTCACCCCTCCACTTT